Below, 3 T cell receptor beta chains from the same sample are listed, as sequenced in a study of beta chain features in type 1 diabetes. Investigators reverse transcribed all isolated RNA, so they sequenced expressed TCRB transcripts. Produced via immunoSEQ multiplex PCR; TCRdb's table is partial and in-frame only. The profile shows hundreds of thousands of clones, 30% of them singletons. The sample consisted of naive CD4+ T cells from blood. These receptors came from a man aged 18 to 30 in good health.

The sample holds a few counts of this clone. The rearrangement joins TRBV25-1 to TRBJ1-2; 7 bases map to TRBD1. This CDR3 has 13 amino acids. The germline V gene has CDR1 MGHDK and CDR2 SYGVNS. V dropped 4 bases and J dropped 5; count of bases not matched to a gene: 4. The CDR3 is CASSGYRGYGYTF. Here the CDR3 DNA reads TGTGCCAGCAGTGGTTACAGGGGATATGGCTACACCTTC.

The CDR3 coding sequence is TGTGCCAGCAGCTCTGACAGGATCAACGTCCTGACTTTC. The encoded protein is CASSSDRINVLTF. The rearrangement links TRBV7-2 to TRBJ2-6; a possible D gene is TRBD1 (6 bases). The CDR3 extends over 13 amino acids. Germline V CDR1 and CDR2: SGHTA, FQGNSA. V was clipped by 4 bases and J by 9 bases, with 10 bases between them.

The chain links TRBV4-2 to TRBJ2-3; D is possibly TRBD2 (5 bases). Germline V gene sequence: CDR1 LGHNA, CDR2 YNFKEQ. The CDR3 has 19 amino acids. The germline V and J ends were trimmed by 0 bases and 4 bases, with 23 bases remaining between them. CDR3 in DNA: TGTGCCAGCAGCCAAGATCAGATAGCGAGCACCTCTAGGGCAGATACGCAGTATTTT. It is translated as CASSQDQIASTSRADTQYF.